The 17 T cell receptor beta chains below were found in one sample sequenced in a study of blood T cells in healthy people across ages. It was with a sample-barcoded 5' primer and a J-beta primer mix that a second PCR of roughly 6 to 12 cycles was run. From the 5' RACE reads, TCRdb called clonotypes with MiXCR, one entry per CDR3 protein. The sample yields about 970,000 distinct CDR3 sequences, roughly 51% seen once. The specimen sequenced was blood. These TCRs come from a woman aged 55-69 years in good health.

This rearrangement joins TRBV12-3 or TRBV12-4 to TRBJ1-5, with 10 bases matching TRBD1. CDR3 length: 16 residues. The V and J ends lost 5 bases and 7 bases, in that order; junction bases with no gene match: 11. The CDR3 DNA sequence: TGTGCCAGCAGTGAGGGGGACAGGGGAAGAGGGCAGCCCCAGCATTTT. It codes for CASSEGDRGRGQPQHF.

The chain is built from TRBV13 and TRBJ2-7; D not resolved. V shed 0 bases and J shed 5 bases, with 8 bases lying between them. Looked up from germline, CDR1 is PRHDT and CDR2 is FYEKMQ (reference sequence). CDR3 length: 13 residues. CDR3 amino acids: CASSLGVRDEQYF. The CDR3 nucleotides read TGTGCCAGCAGCTTAGGGGTCCGGGACGAGCAGTACTTC.

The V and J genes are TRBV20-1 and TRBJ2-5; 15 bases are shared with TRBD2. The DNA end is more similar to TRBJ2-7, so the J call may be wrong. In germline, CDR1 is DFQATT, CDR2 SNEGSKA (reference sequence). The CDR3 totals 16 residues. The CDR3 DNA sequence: TGCAGTGCTAGGATCCCGGGACTAGCGGGAGGAAGCGAGCAGTACTTC. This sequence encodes CSARIPGLAGGSEQYF.

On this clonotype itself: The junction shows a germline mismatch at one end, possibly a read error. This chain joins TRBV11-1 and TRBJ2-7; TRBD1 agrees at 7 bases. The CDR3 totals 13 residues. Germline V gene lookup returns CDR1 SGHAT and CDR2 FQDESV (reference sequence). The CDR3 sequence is CVSSSGGTYEQYF. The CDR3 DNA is TGTGTCAGCAGCTCAGGGGGTACCTACGAGCAGTACTTC. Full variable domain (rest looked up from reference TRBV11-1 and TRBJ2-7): EAEVAQSPRYKITEKSQAVAFWCDPISGHATLYWYRQILGQGPELLVQFQDESVVDDSQLPKDRFSAERLKGVDSTLKIQPAELGDSAMYLCVSSSGGTYEQYFGPGTRLTVT.

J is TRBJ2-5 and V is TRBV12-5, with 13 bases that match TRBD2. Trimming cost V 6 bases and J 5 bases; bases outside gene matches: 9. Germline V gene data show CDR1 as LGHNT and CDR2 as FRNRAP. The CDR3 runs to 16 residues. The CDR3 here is CASGLSGTSGNETQYF. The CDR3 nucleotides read TGTGCTAGTGGACTATCCGGGACTAGCGGGAATGAGACCCAGTACTTC.

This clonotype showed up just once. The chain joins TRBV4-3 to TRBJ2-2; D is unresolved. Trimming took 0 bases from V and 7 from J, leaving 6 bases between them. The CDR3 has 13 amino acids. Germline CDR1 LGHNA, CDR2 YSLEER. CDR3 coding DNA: TGCGCCAGCAGCCAAGAGGGTGGCGGGGAGCTGTTTTTT. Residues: CASSQEGGGELFF.

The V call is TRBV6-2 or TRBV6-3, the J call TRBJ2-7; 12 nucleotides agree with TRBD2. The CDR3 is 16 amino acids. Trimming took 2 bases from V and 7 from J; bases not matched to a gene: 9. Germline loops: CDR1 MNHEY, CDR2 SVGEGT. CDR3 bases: TGTGCCAGCAGTTACCCCCAGGGACTAGCGGGTAGTGAGCAGTACTTC. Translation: CASSYPQGLAGSEQYF.

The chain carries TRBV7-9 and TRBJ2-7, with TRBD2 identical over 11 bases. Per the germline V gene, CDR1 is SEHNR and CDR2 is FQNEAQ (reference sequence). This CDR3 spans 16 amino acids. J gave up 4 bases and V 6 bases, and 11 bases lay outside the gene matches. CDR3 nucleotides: TGTGCCAGCAGTTCGACTAGCGGGATAGATAAGTACGAGCAGTACTTC. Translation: CASSSTSGIDKYEQYF.

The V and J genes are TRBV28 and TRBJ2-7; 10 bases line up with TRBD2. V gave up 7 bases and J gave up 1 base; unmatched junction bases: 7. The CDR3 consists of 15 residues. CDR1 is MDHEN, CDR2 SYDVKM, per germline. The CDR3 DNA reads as TGTGCCAGCAACTTTAGCGGGAGGTTGTCCTACGAGCAGTACTTC. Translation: CASNFSGRLSYEQYF. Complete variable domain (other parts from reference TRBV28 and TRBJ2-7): DVKVTQSSRYLVKRTGEKVFLECVQDMDHENMFWYRQDPGLGLRLIYFSYDVKMKEKGDIPEGYSVSREKKERFSLILESASTNQTSMYLCASNFSGRLSYEQYFGPGTRLTVT.

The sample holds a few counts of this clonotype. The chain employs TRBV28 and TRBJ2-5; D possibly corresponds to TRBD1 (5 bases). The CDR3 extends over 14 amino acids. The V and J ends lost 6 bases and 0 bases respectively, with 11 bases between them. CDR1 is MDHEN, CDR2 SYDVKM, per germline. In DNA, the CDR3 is TGTGCCAGCAGCGGACAACCGTACCAAGAGACCCAGTACTTC. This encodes CASSGQPYQETQYF.

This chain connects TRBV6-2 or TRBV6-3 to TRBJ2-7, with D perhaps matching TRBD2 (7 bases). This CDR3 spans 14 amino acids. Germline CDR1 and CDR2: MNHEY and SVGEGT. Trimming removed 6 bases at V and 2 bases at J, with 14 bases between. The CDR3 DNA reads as TGTGCCAGCAGGGGCGCGGGGGCAACCTACGAGCAGTACTTC. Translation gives CASRGAGATYEQYF.

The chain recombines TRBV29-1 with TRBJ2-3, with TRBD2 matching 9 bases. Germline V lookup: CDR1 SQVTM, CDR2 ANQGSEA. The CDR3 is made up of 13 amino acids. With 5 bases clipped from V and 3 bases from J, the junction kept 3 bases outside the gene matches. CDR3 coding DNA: TGCAGCGTTACGACTAGCGGAACAGATACGCAGTATTTT. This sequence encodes CSVTTSGTDTQYF.

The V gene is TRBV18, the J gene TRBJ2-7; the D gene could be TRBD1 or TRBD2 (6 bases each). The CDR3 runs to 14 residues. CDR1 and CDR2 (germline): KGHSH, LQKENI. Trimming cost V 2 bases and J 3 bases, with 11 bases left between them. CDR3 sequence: CASSPRGDIYEQYF. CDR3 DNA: TGTGCCAGCTCACCAAGGGGGGATATCTACGAGCAGTACTTC. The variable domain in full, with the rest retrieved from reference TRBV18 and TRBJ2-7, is NAGVMQNPRHLVRRRGQEARLRCSPMKGHSHVYWYRQLPEEGLKFMVYLQKENIIDESGMPKERFSAEFPKEGPSILRIQQVVRGDSAAYFCASSPRGDIYEQYFGPGTRLTVT.

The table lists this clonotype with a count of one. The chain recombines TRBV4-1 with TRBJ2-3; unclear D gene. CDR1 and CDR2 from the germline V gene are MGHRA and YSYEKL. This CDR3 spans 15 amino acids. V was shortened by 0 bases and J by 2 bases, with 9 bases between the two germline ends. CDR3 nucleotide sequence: TGCGCCAGCAGCCAAGAGATAGCCGACACAGATACGCAGTATTTT. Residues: CASSQEIADTDTQYF.

The CDR3 sequence is CAITTGANQPQHF. DNA of the CDR3: TGTGCCATCACTACAGGGGCAAATCAGCCCCAGCATTTT. The chain links TRBV10-3 to TRBJ1-5, with 7 bases identical to TRBD1. V lost 7 bases and J lost 4; bases outside the gene matches: 4. Looked up from germline, CDR1 is ENHRY and CDR2 is SYGVKD. The length of the CDR3 is 13 residues.

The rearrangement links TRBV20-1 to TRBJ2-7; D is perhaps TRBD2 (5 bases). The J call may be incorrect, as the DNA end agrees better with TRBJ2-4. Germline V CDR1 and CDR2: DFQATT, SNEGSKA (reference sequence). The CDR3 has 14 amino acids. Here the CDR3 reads CSARLSGAKNIQYF. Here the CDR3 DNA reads TGCAGTGCTAGACTAAGCGGAGCCAAAAACATTCAGTACTTC.

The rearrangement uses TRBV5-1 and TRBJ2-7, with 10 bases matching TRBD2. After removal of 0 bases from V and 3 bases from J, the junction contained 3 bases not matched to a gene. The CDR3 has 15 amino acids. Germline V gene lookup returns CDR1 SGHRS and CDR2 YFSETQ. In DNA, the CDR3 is TGCGCCAGCAGCTTGGATAGCGGGAGGTTCTACGAGCAGTACTTC. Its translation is CASSLDSGRFYEQYF.